This TCR beta chain was sequenced for a study of shared clonotypes between healthy human individuals. At the level of the study: CD8 memory received one plate per donor, CD8 naive two, CD4 memory three and CD4 naive three.

Every subset had its genomic DNA shared out evenly among several immunoSEQ plates. TCRdb keeps only in-frame clones here, not all; method: immunoSEQ multiplex PCR. The table includes over 2,000,000 clones, around 93% detected once. Positive CCR7 selection of CD45RO-negative cells yielded the naive CD8 cells, and terminally differentiated effector memory CD45RA+ cells were excluded. The origin of this receptor is a man younger than 35 in good health. Some clones in this sample may be carry-over from other donors' samples. Sequencing was done on a sample of naive CD8+ T cells from PBMCs.

CDR3 residues: CASSPTPGGNTEAFF. For the CDR3, the DNA is TGTGCCAGCAGCCCGACACCAGGGGGGAACACTGAAGCTTTCTTT. The chain carries TRBV9 and TRBJ1-1, with 7 bases aligning to TRBD1. The length of the CDR3 is 15 residues. The trim removed 4 bases at V and 1 base at J, leaving 7 bases unmatched. CDR1 is SGDLS, CDR2 YYNGEE, per germline.